The T cell receptor (beta chain) described here comes from a study of blood T cell repertoires in COVID-19. Study in general: Researchers got acute and convalescent COVID-19 samples from the United States, Italy and Spain.

Assay: immunoSEQ multiplex PCR; the TCRdb copy retains only in-frame clones and omits some. The table has hundreds of thousands of clones, 82% seen once. The sample holds one count of this clone. This CDR3 has 18 residues. CDR1 is SGHVS, CDR2 FNYEAQ, per germline. The junction had 18 bases not matched to a gene; V was cut back by 4 bases and J by 7 bases. This TCR was recovered from a woman aged 55-70 years who had recovered from COVID-19. The V gene is TRBV7-6, the J gene TRBJ1-4; TRBD1 matches at 7 bases. Sequencing used PBMCs or T cells enriched from blood (not recorded which). As DNA, the CDR3 is TGTGCCAGCAGCTCCCCAGGGGGACAGTGGGGCGGCGGTGAAAAACTGTTTTTT. Its protein product is CASSSPGGQWGGGEKLFF.